A selection of T cell receptor beta chains follows, all from one sample in a study of T cell responses to AZD1222 COVID-19 vaccine. The data were produced by immunoSEQ multiplex PCR, yet TCRdb's version contains in-frame clones alone and is incomplete. Counted here are about 120,000 clones, 80% to 90% occurring once; the ten biggest clones make up about 1.4%. Sequences were derived from peripheral blood, sampled on day 0 of AZD1222 vaccination. The receptors stem from an adult in good health. CDR3s include the opening cysteine and the closing phenylalanine or tryptophan. A D gene is named only where the DNA matches it firmly. Clone size is given for some rows only: seen once, a few or many times, or a class if the clone is expanded.

v_call	d_call	clone_size	j_call	cdr3_nt	cdr3_aa
TRBV6-5	TRBD2	NA	TRBJ2-7	TGTGCCAGCAGTTACGGGAGCGGGATGACCTACGAGCAGTACTTC	CASSYGSGMTYEQYF
TRBV7-9	NA	NA	TRBJ1-2	TGTGCCAGCAGCTTAGCGCTCAGACAGTATAAGGGCTACACCTTC	CASSLALRQYKGYTF
TRBV3-1/TRBV3-2	TRBD1	NA	TRBJ1-6	TGTGCCAGCAGCTATGGACAGGCTAATTCACCCCTCCACTTT	CASSYGQANSPLHF
TRBV9	NA	NA	TRBJ2-7	TGTGCCAGCAGCGTGGGGCAGGACGAGCAGTACTTC	CASSVGQDEQYF
TRBV28	NA	few	TRBJ1-2	TGTGCCAGCAGCCCCCCCTTGGAGCCCTATGGCTACACCTTC	CASSPPLEPYGYTF
TRBV5-1	TRBD2	NA	TRBJ2-7	TGCGCCAGTGGACTAGCGGGTAGCGAGCAGTACTTC	CASGLAGSEQYF
TRBV3-1/TRBV3-2	NA	few	TRBJ2-7	TGTGCCAGCAGAGGAATACTCTACGAGCAGTACTTC	CASRGILYEQYF
TRBV4-3	NA	NA	TRBJ1-4	TGCGCCAGCAGCCAAGATCGAGGGCGCAGGGAAAAACTGTTTTTT	CASSQDRGRREKLFF
TRBV27	TRBD1	NA	TRBJ1-1	TGTGCCAGCAGACCGGACAGGGCGGGCACTGAAGCTTTCTTT	CASRPDRAGTEAFF
TRBV6-1	NA	NA	TRBJ1-1	TGTGCCAGCAGTGAAATTGCGGTGGGCACTGAAGCTTTCTTT	CASSEIAVGTEAFF
TRBV5-1	TRBD2	NA	TRBJ2-5	TGCGCCAGCAGCTTCCGGACTAGCGGGAGAAACCTGGAGACCCAGTACTTC	CASSFRTSGRNLETQYF
TRBV2	NA	NA	TRBJ2-3	TGTGCCAGCACCCGGGACCTCAAAGATACGCAGTATTTT	CASTRDLKDTQYF
TRBV19	TRBD2	NA	TRBJ2-3	TGTGCCAGTAGTATAGATTTCCGGACTAGCGGGAGGGCCTGGGCAGATACGCAGTATTTT	CASSIDFRTSGRAWADTQYF
TRBV2	NA	NA	TRBJ2-1	TGTGCCAGCGACTCCCTAGGCACAGGAGCAAATGAGCAGTTCTTC	CASDSLGTGANEQFF
TRBV29-1	NA	NA	TRBJ1-3	TGCAGCGTTTCGGGTTCCAGTGGAGGAAACACCATATATTTT	CSVSGSSGGNTIYF
TRBV6-2/TRBV6-3	NA	NA	TRBJ2-1	TGTGCCAGCAGCCAAATCAGGTACAATGAGCAGTTCTTC	CASSQIRYNEQFF